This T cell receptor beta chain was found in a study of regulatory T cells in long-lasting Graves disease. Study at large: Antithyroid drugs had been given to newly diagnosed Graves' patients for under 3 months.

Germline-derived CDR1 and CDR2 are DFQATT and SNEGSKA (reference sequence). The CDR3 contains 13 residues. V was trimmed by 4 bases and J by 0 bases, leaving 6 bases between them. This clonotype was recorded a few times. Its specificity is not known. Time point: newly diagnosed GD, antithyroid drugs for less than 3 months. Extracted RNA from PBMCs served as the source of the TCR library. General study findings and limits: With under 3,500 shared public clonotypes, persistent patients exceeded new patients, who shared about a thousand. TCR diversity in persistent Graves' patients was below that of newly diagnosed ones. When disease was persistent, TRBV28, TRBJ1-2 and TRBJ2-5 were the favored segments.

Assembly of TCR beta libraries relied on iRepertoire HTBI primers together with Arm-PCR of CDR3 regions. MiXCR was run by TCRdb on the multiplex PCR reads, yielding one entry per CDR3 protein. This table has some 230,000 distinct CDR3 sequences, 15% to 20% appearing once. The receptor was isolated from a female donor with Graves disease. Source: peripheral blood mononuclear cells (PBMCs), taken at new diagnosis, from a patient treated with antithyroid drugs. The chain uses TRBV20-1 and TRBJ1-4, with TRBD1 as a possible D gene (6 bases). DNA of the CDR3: TGCAGTGCTAAGGGGGCAACTAATGAAAAACTGTTTTTT. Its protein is CSAKGATNEKLFF.